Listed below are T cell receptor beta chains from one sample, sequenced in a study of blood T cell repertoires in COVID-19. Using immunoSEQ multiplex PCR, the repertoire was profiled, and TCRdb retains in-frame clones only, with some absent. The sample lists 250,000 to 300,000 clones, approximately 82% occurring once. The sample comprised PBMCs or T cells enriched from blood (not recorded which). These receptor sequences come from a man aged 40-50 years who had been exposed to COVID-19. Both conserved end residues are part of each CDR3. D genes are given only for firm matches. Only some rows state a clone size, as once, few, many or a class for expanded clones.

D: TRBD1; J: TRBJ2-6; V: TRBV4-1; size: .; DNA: TGCGCCAGCAGTCCGGGACAGGGGGCTGGGGCCAACGTCCTGACTTTC; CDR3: CASSPGQGAGANVLTF
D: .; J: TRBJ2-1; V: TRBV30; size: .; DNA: TGTGCCTGGAGTGATTATAGCCTAGACAATGAGCAGTTCTTC; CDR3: CAWSDYSLDNEQFF
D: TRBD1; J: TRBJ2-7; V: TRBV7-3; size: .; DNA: TGTGCCAGCAGCCCCAGACAGGGGAACTACGAGCAGTACTTC; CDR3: CASSPRQGNYEQYF
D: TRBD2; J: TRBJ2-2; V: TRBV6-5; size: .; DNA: TGTGCCAGCAGTTACGGGGGGGCCGGGGAGCTGTTTTTT; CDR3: CASSYGGAGELFF
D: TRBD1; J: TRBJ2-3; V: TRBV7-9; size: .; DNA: TGTGCCAGCAGCAAGGGACAGGGGGCCTCAGATACGCAGTATTTT; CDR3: CASSKGQGASDTQYF
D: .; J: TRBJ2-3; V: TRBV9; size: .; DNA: TGTGCCAGCAGCGTCCAGGGAACAGATACGCAGTATTTT; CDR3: CASSVQGTDTQYF
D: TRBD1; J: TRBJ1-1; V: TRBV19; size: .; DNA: TGTGCCAGTAGTATACCCCAGGGGCGACAGGGAAGGAACACTGAAGCTTTCTTT; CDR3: CASSIPQGRQGRNTEAFF
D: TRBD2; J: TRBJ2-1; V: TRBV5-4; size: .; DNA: TGTGCCAGCAACCCGGGACTACCCTCTGGTTCCTACAATGAGCAGTTCTTC; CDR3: CASNPGLPSGSYNEQFF
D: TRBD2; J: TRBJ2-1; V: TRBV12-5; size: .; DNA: TGTGCTAGTGGTTTGTCAGCGGGAGGGGTCAATGAGCAGTTCTTC; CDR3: CASGLSAGGVNEQFF
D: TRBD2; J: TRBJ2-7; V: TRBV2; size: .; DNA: TGTGCCAGCAGTGCCGGACTAGCGGGCCCCTACGAGCAGTACTTC; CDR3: CASSAGLAGPYEQYF
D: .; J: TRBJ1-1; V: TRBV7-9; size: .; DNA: TGTGCCAGCAGCCGAGACACTGAAGCTTTCTTT; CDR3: CASSRDTEAFF
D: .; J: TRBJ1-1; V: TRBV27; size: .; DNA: TGTGCCAGCAGTCTCAACAGGGAACCTCCAGCTTTCTTT; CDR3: CASSLNREPPAFF
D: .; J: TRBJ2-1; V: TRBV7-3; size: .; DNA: TGTGCCAGCAGCTTAATGGGGGGTAATGAGCAGTTCTTC; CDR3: CASSLMGGNEQFF
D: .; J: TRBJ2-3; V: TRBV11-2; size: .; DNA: TGTGCCAGCAGCCGACAAGCGGTCACAGATACGCAGTATTTT; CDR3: CASSRQAVTDTQYF
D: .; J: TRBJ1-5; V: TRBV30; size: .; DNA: TGTGCCTGGCAAAGAGCCCCGGGGGGGGCTCAGCCCCAGCATTTT; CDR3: CAWQRAPGGAQPQHF
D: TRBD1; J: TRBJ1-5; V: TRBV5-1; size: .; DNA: TGCGCCAGCAGTCTCGGACAGGCTGGGCAGCCCCAGCATTTT; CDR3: CASSLGQAGQPQHF
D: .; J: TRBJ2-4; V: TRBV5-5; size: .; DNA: TGTGCCAGCAGCCCCAGGGAGGATGGAGCCAAAAACATTCAGTACTTC; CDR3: CASSPREDGAKNIQYF
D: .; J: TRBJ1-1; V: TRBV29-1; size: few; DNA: TGCAGCGCTAATGGACTTTTGAACACTGAAGCTTTCTTT; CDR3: CSANGLLNTEAFF
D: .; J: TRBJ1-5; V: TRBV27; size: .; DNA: TGTGCCAGCAGCCCCTGGGCAGGGAAGGTTCAGCCCCAGCATTTT; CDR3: CASSPWAGKVQPQHF
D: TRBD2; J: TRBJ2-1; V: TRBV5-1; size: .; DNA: TGCGCCAGCAGCTTTAGACTAGCGGGCTACAATGAGCAGTTCTTC; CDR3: CASSFRLAGYNEQFF
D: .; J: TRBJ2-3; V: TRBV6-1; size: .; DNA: TGTGCCAGCAGTGAACCGGGACTCACAGATACGCAGTATTTT; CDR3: CASSEPGLTDTQYF
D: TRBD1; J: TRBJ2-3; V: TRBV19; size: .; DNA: TGTGCCAGTTCAGACAGGGGGCTGCCAGATACGCAGTATTTT; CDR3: CASSDRGLPDTQYF
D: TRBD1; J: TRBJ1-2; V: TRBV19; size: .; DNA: TGTGCCAGTAGTCCGCGCGGGACAGATTATGGCTACACCTTC; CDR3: CASSPRGTDYGYTF
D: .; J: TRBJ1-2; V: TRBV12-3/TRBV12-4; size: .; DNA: TGTGCCAGCAGTTTGTCCATGTATGGCTACACCTTC; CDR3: CASSLSMYGYTF
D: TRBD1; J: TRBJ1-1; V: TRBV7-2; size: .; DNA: TGTGCCAGCAGCCCTAGGGACAGCACTTACACTGAAGCTTTCTTT; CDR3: CASSPRDSTYTEAFF
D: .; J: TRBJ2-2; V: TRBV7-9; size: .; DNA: TGTGCCAGCAGCTTATCGTTAAGGGGGACCGGGGAGCTGTTTTTT; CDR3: CASSLSLRGTGELFF
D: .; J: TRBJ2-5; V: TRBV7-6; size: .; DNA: TGTGCCAGCAGCTTAGGGGTGGCGGGGCATCAAGAGACCCAGTACTTC; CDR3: CASSLGVAGHQETQYF
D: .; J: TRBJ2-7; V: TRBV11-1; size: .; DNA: TGTGCCAGCAGCTTTTGGGGGACTTCTAATAACGAGCAGTACTTC; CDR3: CASSFWGTSNNEQYF
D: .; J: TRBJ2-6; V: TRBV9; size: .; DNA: TGTGCCAGCAGCGTAGCAGGGGACTCTGGGGCCAACGTCCTGACTTTC; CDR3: CASSVAGDSGANVLTF
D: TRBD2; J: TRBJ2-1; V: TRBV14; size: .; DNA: TGTGCCAGCAGCCATCCGGGACTAGCGGGAGTCAGGCATGAGCAGTTCTTC; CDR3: CASSHPGLAGVRHEQFF
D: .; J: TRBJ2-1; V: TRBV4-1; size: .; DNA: TGCGCCAGCAGCCAAGACGGAGCCCAGCAGAGATACAATGAGCAGTTCTTC; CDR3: CASSQDGAQQRYNEQFF
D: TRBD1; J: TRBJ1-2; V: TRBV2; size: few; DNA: TGTGCCAGCAGGGGGACAGCTAACTATGGCTACACCTTC; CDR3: CASRGTANYGYTF
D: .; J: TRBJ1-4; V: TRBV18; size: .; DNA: TGTGCCAGCTCGCAGGGATCTAATGAAAAACTGTTTTTT; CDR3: CASSQGSNEKLFF
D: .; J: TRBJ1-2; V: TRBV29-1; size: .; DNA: TGCAGCACCGGGGGTGACTATGGCTACACCTTC; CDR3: CSTGGDYGYTF
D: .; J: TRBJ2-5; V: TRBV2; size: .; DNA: TGTGCCAGCAGGCAGGGGTGGCGGGAGACCCAGTACTTC; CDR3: CASRQGWRETQYF
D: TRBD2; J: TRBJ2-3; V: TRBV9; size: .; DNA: TGTGCCAGCAGCGTAGCTGGCGGGAGAGTGGGGGATACGCAGTATTTT; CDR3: CASSVAGGRVGDTQYF
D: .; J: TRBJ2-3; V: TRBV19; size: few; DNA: TGTGCCAGTAGTATTTCTGGACTCAGCACAGATACGCAGTATTTT; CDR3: CASSISGLSTDTQYF
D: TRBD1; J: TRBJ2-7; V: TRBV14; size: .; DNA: TGTGCCAGCAGCAACGGACAGGGATACGAGCAGTACTTC; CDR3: CASSNGQGYEQYF
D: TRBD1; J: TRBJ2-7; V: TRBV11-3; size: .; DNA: TGTGCCAGCAAAAACAGGGGCCGTGCCGCGTGGGAGCAGTACTTC; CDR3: CASKNRGRAAWEQYF
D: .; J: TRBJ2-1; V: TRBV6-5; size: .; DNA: TGTGCCAGCTCCGGGGCGGGAGAGCAGTTCTTC; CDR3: CASSGAGEQFF
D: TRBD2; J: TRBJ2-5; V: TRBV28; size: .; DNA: TGTGCCAGCAGTCCGACTAGCGGGGCCCAAGAGACCCAGTACTTC; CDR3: CASSPTSGAQETQYF
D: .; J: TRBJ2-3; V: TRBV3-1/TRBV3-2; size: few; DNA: TGTGCCAGCAGCCCGCTGGTCGGGGTCACAGATACGCAGTATTTT; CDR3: CASSPLVGVTDTQYF